These 24 T cell receptor beta chains share one sample of origin, sequenced in a study of blood T cell repertoires in COVID-19. Sequencing used immunoSEQ multiplex PCR; TCRdb keeps in-frame clones, though not all of them. The top ten hold roughly 19% of the sample, which has 150,000 to 200,000 clones, about 86% seen once. The sequenced sample consisted of peripheral blood. These TCRs come from an elderly woman with acute or convalescent COVID-19.

V is TRBV29-1 and J is TRBJ1-2, with D tentatively TRBD1 (5 bases). Germline loops: CDR1 SQVTM, CDR2 ANQGSEA. The CDR3 has 12 amino acids. V dropped 3 bases and J dropped 8 bases, with 13 bases sitting between them. CDR3 sequence: CSVDRTRGGYTF. CDR3 DNA sequence: TGCAGCGTTGATAGGACAAGGGGCGGCTACACCTTC.

This clone has just one count. This chain joins TRBV7-9 and TRBJ2-3; TRBD2 matches 13 bases. The CDR3 runs to 18 residues. The V gene's germline CDR1 is SEHNR and CDR2 FQNEAQ (reference sequence). J was trimmed by 2 bases and V by 4 bases; bases with no gene match: 9. The CDR3 DNA sequence: TGTGCCAGCAGCTCAACAACGGGACTAGCGGGATTCACAGATACGCAGTATTTT. Translated: CASSSTTGLAGFTDTQYF.

This clone was observed a handful of times. V gene TRBV6-6 combines with J gene TRBJ2-1; TRBD1 might be the D (8 bases). This CDR3 spans 19 amino acids. Looked up from germline, CDR1 is MNHNY and CDR2 is SVGAGI (reference sequence). V was trimmed by 5 bases and J by 6 bases, leaving 29 bases between them. The CDR3 loop is CASSPGTGVTGGGRNEQFF. CDR3 coding DNA: TGTGCCAGCAGTCCCGGGACAGGCGTAACGGGAGGAGGTCGCAATGAGCAGTTCTTC.

The V call is TRBV11-2, the J call TRBJ2-7; 13 positions match TRBD2. The CDR3 loop spans 18 amino acids. V shed 2 bases and J 0 bases; nucleotides not matched to a gene: 7. Germline loops: CDR1 SGHAT, CDR2 FQNNGV. The CDR3 region has the DNA TGTGCCAGCAGCTTAAGACTAGCGGGAGGCTCTCTCTCCTACGAGCAGTACTTC. It encodes CASSLRLAGGSLSYEQYF.

This chain connects TRBV6-6 to TRBJ2-7, with D unresolved. The germline V gene encodes CDR1 MNHNY and CDR2 SVGAGI (reference sequence). V lost 2 bases and J lost 4, with 6 bases in between. This CDR3 is 12 amino acids long. CDR3 bases: TGTGCCAGCAGTTACGTGGAGTACGAGCAGTACTTC. Translation: CASSYVEYEQYF.

The chain couples TRBV19 to TRBJ2-1, with 12 bases identical to TRBD2. With 4 bases clipped from V and 8 bases from J, the junction kept 9 bases outside the gene matches. Germline V lookup: CDR1 LNHDA, CDR2 SQIVND (reference sequence). CDR3 length equals 16 residues. CDR3: CASSKGLAGRGDEQFF. The DNA of the CDR3 is TGTGCCAGTAGTAAAGGACTAGCGGGGCGGGGCGATGAGCAGTTCTTC.

This clone was seen only a few times. The CDR3 sequence is CASSYPGQDYGYTF. The CDR3 coding sequence is TGTGCCAGCAGCTATCCGGGACAGGACTATGGCTACACCTTC. This rearrangement joins TRBV28 to TRBJ1-2, with TRBD1 identical over 8 bases. Unmatched junction bases numbered 6, after V lost 6 bases and J lost 3 bases. CDR1 is MDHEN, CDR2 SYDVKM, per germline. The CDR3 has 14 residues.

As concerns this clone: The sample has other DNA sequences that encode this CDR3 too. This sequence joins TRBV19 and TRBJ2-7; D gene ambiguous. V lost 1 base to trimming and J lost 3 bases, with 7 bases between them. Germline lookup yields CDR1 LNHDA and CDR2 SQIVND (reference sequence). This CDR3 region has 13 residues. The CDR3 region has the DNA TGTGCCAGTAGTATAGGGCCAGGCTACGAGCAGTACTTC. Translation: CASSIGPGYEQYF. The full variable domain, in which reference TRBV19 and TRBJ2-7 provide the parts outside the CDR3, is DGGITQSPKYLFRKEGQNVTLSCEQNLNHDAMYWYRQDPGQGLRLIYYSQIVNDFQKGDIAEGYSVSREKKESFPLTVTSAQKNPTAFYLCASSIGPGYEQYFGPGTRLTVT.

This clone appeared a few times. The chain combines TRBV5-3 with TRBJ1-2; 7 bases map to TRBD1. TRBV5-3 is an open reading frame whose function is uncertain. The CDR3 covers 16 residues. The V and J ends lost 4 bases and 4 bases, in that order; junction bases with no gene match: 13. CDR3 amino acids: CARSHRRTGMSYGYTF. Here the CDR3 DNA reads TGTGCCAGAAGCCATCGGAGGACAGGCATGAGCTATGGCTACACCTTC.

The V gene is TRBV20-1, the J gene TRBJ2-7; a weak D match, TRBD2 (5 bases). CDR3 length equals 10 residues. The germline V and J ends were trimmed by 3 bases and 7 bases, with 7 bases remaining between them. CDR1 is DFQATT and CDR2 is SNEGSKA in the germline V gene (reference sequence). The CDR3 bases are TGCAGTGCTAGGAGGGAGGAGCAGTACTTC. Its translation: CSARREEQYF.

The chain links TRBV4-2 to TRBJ2-3; TRBD1 aligns across 7 bases. CDR1 and CDR2 (germline): LGHNA, YNFKEQ. The ends lost 5 bases at V and 5 bases at J; junction bases unmatched: 7. The CDR3 covers 14 residues. This chain's CDR3 is CASSSGTVRDTQYF. The CDR3 DNA follows: TGTGCCAGCAGCTCTGGGACAGTCAGAGATACGCAGTATTTT.

The chain carries TRBV6-1 and TRBJ2-3; 16 bases are shared with TRBD2. Trimming removed 3 bases from V and 5 bases from J; junction bases left unmatched: 14. This CDR3 is 20 amino acids long. Germline V gene data show CDR1 as MNHNS and CDR2 as SASEGT. DNA for the CDR3: TGTGCCAGCAGTGATGCGCACAGGGGACTAGCGGGGGGGCCTGAAGATACGCAGTATTTT. Amino acids: CASSDAHRGLAGGPEDTQYF.

The V and J genes are TRBV28 and TRBJ2-1, with 10 positions matching TRBD2. The V and J ends lost 6 bases and 5 bases, in that order; junction bases with no gene match: 7. Per germline, CDR1 MDHEN and CDR2 SYDVKM. This CDR3 region has 15 residues. CDR3 sequence: CASSQRTSGNNEQFF. The CDR3 DNA is TGTGCCAGCAGCCAAAGGACTAGCGGAAACAATGAGCAGTTCTTC.

The chain employs TRBV6-2 or TRBV6-3 and TRBJ2-5; the D gene is possibly TRBD2 (6 bases). In germline, CDR1 is MNHEY, CDR2 SVGEGT. With 3 bases removed from V and 7 bases from J, the gap between germline ends came to 12 bases. The CDR3 totals 13 residues. DNA for the CDR3: TGTGCCAGCAGTTATTCCGGGGGTGGGACCCAGTACTTC. It encodes CASSYSGGGTQYF.

This chain links TRBV4-2 with TRBJ1-2; 7 nucleotides match TRBD1. J lost 4 bases, V lost 5 bases, and 10 bases had no gene match. CDR1 and CDR2 from the germline V gene are LGHNA and YNFKEQ. The CDR3 runs 15 residues. In DNA form, the CDR3 reads TGTGCCAGCAGCACCGGGACAGCCAGCTTCTATGGCTACACCTTC. Protein sequence: CASSTGTASFYGYTF.

The V gene is TRBV27, the J gene TRBJ1-2, with D perhaps matching TRBD1 (6 bases). The CDR3 extends over 11 amino acids. Per the germline V gene, CDR1 is MNHEY and CDR2 is SMNVEV (reference sequence). V was shortened by 7 bases and J by 8 bases, with 11 bases between the two germline ends. The CDR3 here is CASKGDWGYTF. In DNA, the CDR3 is TGTGCCAGCAAGGGGGATTGGGGCTACACCTTC.

The V gene is TRBV7-9, the J gene TRBJ2-1; TRBD2 matches 10 bases. Germline lookup yields CDR1 SEHNR and CDR2 FQNEAQ (reference sequence). V lost 5 bases to trimming and J lost 7 bases; unmatched junction nucleotides: 8. CDR3 size: 15 residues. For the CDR3, the DNA is TGTGCCAGCAGCCTATCAGCGGGAGGGAGGAATGAGCAGTTCTTC. Its protein is CASSLSAGGRNEQFF.

Ten or more counts support this clone. The chain is built from TRBV21-1 and TRBJ2-7; the table's D gene call, TRBD2, was not cross checked with the DNA. TRBV21-1 is recorded as a pseudogene. The CDR3 loop spans 17 amino acids. Here the CDR3 DNA reads TGTGCCAGCAGCGATCCTAGAAGTACGGGGGAGGGATACGAGCAGTACTTC. Protein sequence: CASSDPRSTGEGYEQYF.

The chain combines TRBV27 with TRBJ2-6, with 8 nucleotides matching TRBD1. CDR1 and CDR2 from the germline V gene are MNHEY and SMNVEV (reference sequence). V shed 7 bases, J shed 0 bases, and the junction held 20 bases outside the gene matches. The CDR3 consists of 21 residues. As DNA, the CDR3 is TGTGCCAGCATGGGGGAAACGTGGACAGGGATTAAAGACTCTGGGGCCAACGTCCTGACTTTC. It encodes CASMGETWTGIKDSGANVLTF.

The chain has TRBV7-6 and TRBJ2-1; 9 positions match TRBD2. V dropped 4 bases and J dropped 5; count of bases not matched to a gene: 12. From germline, CDR1 is SGHVS and CDR2 FNYEAQ. The CDR3 is made up of 17 amino acids. CDR3 coding DNA: TGTGCCAGCAGCTCTCCGTTAGCGGGGGCCCCTAACAATGAGCAGTTCTTC. The encoded protein is CASSSPLAGAPNNEQFF. The variable domain in full, completed from reference TRBV7-6 and TRBJ2-1, reads GAGVSQSPRYKVTKRGQDVALRCDPISGHVSLYWYRQALGQGPEFLTYFNYEAQQDKSGLPNDRFSAERPEGSISTLTIQRTEQRDSAMYRCASSSPLAGAPNNEQFFGPGTRLTVL.

The chain uses TRBV2 and TRBJ2-4; tentatively, D is TRBD2 (7 bases). CDR3 length equals 15 residues. Germline assignment: CDR1 SNHLY and CDR2 FYNNEI. Trimming pared 2 bases from V and 8 bases from J, leaving 16 bases between. In nucleotides, the CDR3 is TGTGCCAGCAGTGAACGGGGGGCAAGTGGATACATTCAGTACTTC. This gives the protein CASSERGASGYIQYF.

This chain joins TRBV5-1 and TRBJ1-2; maybe TRBD1 (6 bases). The CDR3 spans 15 residues. Trimming shortened V by 0 bases and J by 2 bases, and 11 bases separated the two germline ends. The germline V gene encodes CDR1 SGHRS and CDR2 YFSETQ. This CDR3 reads CASSLAPGDNYGYTF. CDR3 DNA: TGCGCCAGCAGCTTGGCGCCAGGGGACAACTATGGCTACACCTTC.

This clone was picked up a small number of times. The rearrangement uses TRBV6-5 and TRBJ2-1, with a possible D match to TRBD1 (6 bases). Per germline, CDR1 MNHEY and CDR2 SVGAGI. V dropped 8 bases and J dropped 8 bases, with 13 bases sitting between them. The CDR3 extends over 12 amino acids. CDR3: CASSWGQYEQFF. The CDR3 DNA reads as TGTGCCAGCTCCTGGGGGCAGTATGAGCAGTTCTTC.

The J gene is TRBJ1-2, the V gene TRBV5-6; TRBD1 agrees at 7 bases. V shed 4 bases and J 3 bases; nucleotides not matched to a gene: 3. The CDR3 consists of 13 residues. The germline gives CDR1 SGHDT, CDR2 YYEEEE. CDR3 region: CASSRTGDYGYTF. As DNA, the CDR3 is TGTGCCAGCAGCCGTACAGGGGACTATGGCTACACCTTC.